Listed below are T cell receptor beta chains from one sample, sequenced in a study of blood T cell repertoires in COVID-19. Measured with immunoSEQ multiplex PCR; TCRdb has only the in-frame clones, and not every one. Here the sample spans approximately 280,000 clones, 90% being singletons. The source material was peripheral blood. The receptors were gathered from a woman aged 25 to 39 with COVID-19, enrolled during active disease. The CDR3 runs from the conserved cysteine through the conserved F or W. D genes are given only for firm matches. Only some rows state a clone size, as once, few, many or a class for expanded clones.

v_gene	j_gene	d_gene	abundance	CDR3aa	CDR3nt
TRBV6-5	TRBJ2-2	TRBD1	NA	CASIVVQGVGELFF	TGTGCCAGCATTGTAGTACAGGGGGTCGGGGAGCTGTTTTTT
TRBV9	TRBJ1-3	NA	NA	CASSVAAGAGNTIYF	TGTGCCAGCAGCGTAGCTGCCGGGGCTGGAAACACCATATATTTT
TRBV4-3	TRBJ2-1	TRBD1	NA	CASSQAKLGTGGPRGPLHEQFF	TGCGCCAGCAGCCAAGCCAAACTCGGGACAGGGGGCCCCAGGGGGCCCCTCCATGAGCAGTTCTTC
TRBV5-1	TRBJ1-1	NA	NA	CASSSTPNTEAFF	TGCGCCAGCAGCTCCACACCGAACACTGAAGCTTTCTTT
TRBV28	TRBJ2-5	TRBD2	NA	CASSLLPSGGPETQYF	TGTGCCAGCAGTTTATTACCTAGCGGAGGGCCCGAGACCCAGTACTTC
TRBV19	TRBJ2-3	NA	NA	CASRWSGSTDTQYF	TGTGCCAGTAGATGGAGCGGGAGCACAGATACGCAGTATTTT
TRBV5-1	TRBJ2-5	NA	NA	CASSPQPASGETQYF	TGCGCCAGCAGCCCTCAACCGGCCTCGGGAGAGACCCAGTACTTC
TRBV15	TRBJ2-1	NA	NA	CATREGGEQFF	TGTGCCACCAGAGAGGGTGGTGAGCAGTTCTTC
TRBV20-1	TRBJ2-7	TRBD1	NA	CSADRGHEQYF	TGCAGTGCTGACAGGGGCCACGAGCAGTACTTC
TRBV19	TRBJ2-2	TRBD1	NA	CASNRGRGTGELFF	TGTGCCAGTAATAGGGGGCGCGGCACCGGGGAGCTGTTTTTT
TRBV19	TRBJ2-2	NA	NA	CASSIGGRRELFF	TGTGCCAGTAGTATCGGGGGGCGTAGGGAGCTGTTTTTT
TRBV10-3	TRBJ2-5	NA	NA	CAISDRGSQETQYF	TGTGCCATCAGTGATCGCGGCAGCCAAGAGACCCAGTACTTC
TRBV30	TRBJ2-1	TRBD2	NA	CAWRERPSGRHEQFF	TGTGCCTGGAGGGAGAGGCCTAGCGGGAGACATGAGCAGTTCTTC
TRBV10-3	TRBJ1-5	NA	NA	CAISASGVRNQPQHF	TGTGCCATCAGTGCATCGGGGGTCCGGAATCAGCCCCAGCATTTT
TRBV18	TRBJ1-4	NA	NA	CASSLQGLANEKLFF	TGTGCCAGCTCCCTTCAGGGGTTGGCTAATGAAAAACTGTTTTTT
TRBV19	TRBJ1-1	TRBD1	NA	CASSSGTGGFYTEAFF	TGTGCCAGTAGTTCCGGGACAGGGGGCTTTTACACTGAAGCTTTCTTT
TRBV9	TRBJ1-5	NA	NA	CASSVGSNQPQHF	TGTGCCAGCAGCGTCGGTAGCAATCAGCCCCAGCATTTT
TRBV14	TRBJ2-3	TRBD1	few	CASSQVQGAVDTQYF	TGTGCCAGCAGCCAAGTGCAGGGGGCTGTAGATACGCAGTATTTT
TRBV5-1	TRBJ1-2	TRBD1	NA	CASSTGQGTHGYTF	TGCGCCAGCAGCACGGGACAGGGTACACATGGCTACACCTTC
TRBV30	TRBJ2-1	NA	NA	CAWSVSYNEQFF	TGTGCCTGGAGTGTTAGCTACAATGAGCAGTTCTTC
TRBV10-2	TRBJ2-3	NA	NA	CATRLAEDTDTQYF	TGCGCCACCAGGTTAGCGGAGGACACAGATACGCAGTATTTT
TRBV9	TRBJ2-1	TRBD2	NA	CASSTGLAPYNEQFF	TGTGCCAGCAGCACAGGACTAGCCCCCTACAATGAGCAGTTCTTC
TRBV2	TRBJ1-3	NA	NA	CASSLGWSNSGNTIYF	TGTGCCAGCAGTCTTGGATGGAGTAACTCTGGAAACACCATATATTTT
TRBV7-8	TRBJ2-7	NA	NA	CASSQSRAYEQYF	TGTGCCAGCAGCCAGAGCCGGGCCTACGAGCAGTACTTC
TRBV7-9	TRBJ1-2	NA	NA	CASSVVGERGYTF	TGTGCCAGCAGCGTTGTGGGAGAGAGAGGCTACACCTTC
TRBV6-4	TRBJ2-3	TRBD2	NA	CASSDSFDQREMDTQYF	TGTGCCAGCAGTGACTCCTTCGACCAGCGGGAGATGGATACGCAGTATTTT
TRBV3-1/TRBV3-2	TRBJ2-5	NA	NA	CASSQVAAGSQETQYF	TGTGCCAGCAGTCAAGTTGCAGCGGGCTCCCAAGAGACCCAGTACTTC
TRBV10-3	TRBJ2-5	TRBD1	once	CAISWDRGSQETQYF	TGTGCCATCAGCTGGGACAGGGGATCCCAAGAGACCCAGTACTTC
TRBV27	TRBJ1-1	NA	NA	CASSLGRGTEAFF	TGTGCCAGCAGTTTAGGGCGGGGCACTGAAGCTTTCTTT
TRBV9	TRBJ1-6	NA	few	CASSPTGYNSPLHF	TGTGCCAGCAGCCCCACAGGGTATAATTCACCCCTCCACTTT
TRBV6-4	TRBJ1-2	NA	NA	CASSDSSRESGDF	TGTGCCAGCAGTGACTCTAGCAGGGAATCCGGCGACTTC
TRBV24-1	TRBJ2-2	NA	NA	CATSRLTGELFF	TGTGCCACCAGCCGGTTGACCGGGGAGCTGTTTTTT
TRBV9	TRBJ1-1	NA	once	CASSLLLGRGLDTEAFF	TGTGCCAGCAGCCTGTTACTTGGGCGGGGGTTGGACACTGAAGCTTTCTTT